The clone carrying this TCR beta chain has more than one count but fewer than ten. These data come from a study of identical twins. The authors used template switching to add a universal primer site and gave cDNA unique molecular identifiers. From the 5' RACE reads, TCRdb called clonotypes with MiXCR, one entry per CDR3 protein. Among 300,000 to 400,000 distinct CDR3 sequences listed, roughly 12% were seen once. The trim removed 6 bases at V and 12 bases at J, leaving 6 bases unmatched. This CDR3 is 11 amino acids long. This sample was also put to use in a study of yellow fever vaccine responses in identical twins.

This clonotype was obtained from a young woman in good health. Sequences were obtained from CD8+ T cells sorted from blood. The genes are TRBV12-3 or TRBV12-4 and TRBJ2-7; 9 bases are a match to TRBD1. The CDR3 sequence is CASSTGTGLYF. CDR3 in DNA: TGTGCCAGCAGCACTGGGACAGGGCTGTACTTC.